Given below is one T cell receptor (beta chain) in context. Antigen unknown. This entry is derived from a study of shared clonotypes between healthy human individuals. Study details: Each donor contributed plates that comprised three CD4 naive, three CD4 memory, two CD8 naive and one CD8 memory.

In the original analysis: There were no quality scores in the junction-only immunoSEQ sequences, so filtering differed. Measured with immunoSEQ multiplex PCR; TCRdb has only the in-frame clones, and not every one. That table is the source of V, J and clone size, and D and trimming were worked out from the DNA. The sample shows under 200,000 clones, 85% to 95% of them seen only once. The study, taken as a whole, reports: Naive CD4 clonotype sharing across a handful of donors was around 5%.

The donor cohort consisted entirely of Caucasian adults residing in Nashville, Tennessee. This CDR3 contains 13 residues. Germline V gives CDR1 MNHEY, CDR2 SVGAGI. V lost 5 bases and J 4 bases, leaving 9 bases between the germline ends. Sequencing was carried out using naive CD4+ T cells sorted from blood. Subset given: CD45RA+ positively selected. This TCR was sampled from a woman aged 30 to 39 in good health. The chain has TRBV6-5 and TRBJ1-5, with no clear D. CDR3 region: CASSRRRNQPQHF. The DNA of the CDR3 is TGTGCCAGCAGTAGACGCAGAAATCAGCCCCAGCATTTT.